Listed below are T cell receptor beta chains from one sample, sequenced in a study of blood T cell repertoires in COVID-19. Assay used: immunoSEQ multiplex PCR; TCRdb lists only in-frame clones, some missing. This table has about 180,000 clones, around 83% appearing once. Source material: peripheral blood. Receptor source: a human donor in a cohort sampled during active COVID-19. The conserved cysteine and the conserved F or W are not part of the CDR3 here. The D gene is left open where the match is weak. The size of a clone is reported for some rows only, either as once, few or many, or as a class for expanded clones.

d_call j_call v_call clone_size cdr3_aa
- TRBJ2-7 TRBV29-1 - SVRTGLSYEQY
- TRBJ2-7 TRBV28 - ASSLAPPGKGEQY
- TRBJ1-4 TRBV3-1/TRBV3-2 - ASSLQSGSNEKLF
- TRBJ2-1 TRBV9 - ASSVGGPLFNEQF
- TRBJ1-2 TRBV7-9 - ASSLGVVT
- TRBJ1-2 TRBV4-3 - ASSHQGGYT
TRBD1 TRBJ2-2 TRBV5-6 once ASSLPQGAVTGELF
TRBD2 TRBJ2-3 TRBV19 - ASSRGGETDTQY
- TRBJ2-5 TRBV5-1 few ASRGDQETQY
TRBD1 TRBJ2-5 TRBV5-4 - ASSLGQGVAQETQY
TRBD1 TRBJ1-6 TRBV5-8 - ASSLGTGQTPLH
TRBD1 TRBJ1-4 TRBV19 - ASSAWTGEEEKLF
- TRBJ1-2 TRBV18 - ASSPSMGQYYGYT
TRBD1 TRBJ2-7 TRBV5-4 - ASSPDRAYEQY
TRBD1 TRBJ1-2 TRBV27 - ASRDRGRVYGYT
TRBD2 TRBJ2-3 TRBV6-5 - ASRPSGSPGVEY
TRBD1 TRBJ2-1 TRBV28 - ASSLNALLTGDKQF
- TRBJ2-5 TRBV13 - ASSAGETQY
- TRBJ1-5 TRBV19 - ASSLPGGGYRVRNQPQH
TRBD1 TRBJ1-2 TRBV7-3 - ASSPGTGGRGYT
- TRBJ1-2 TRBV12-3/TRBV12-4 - ASRPKNFYGYT
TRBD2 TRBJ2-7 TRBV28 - ASSLPAGNYEQY
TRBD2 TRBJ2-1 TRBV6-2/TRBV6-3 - ASSAGLADYNEQF
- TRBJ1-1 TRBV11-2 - ASSLEREAEAF